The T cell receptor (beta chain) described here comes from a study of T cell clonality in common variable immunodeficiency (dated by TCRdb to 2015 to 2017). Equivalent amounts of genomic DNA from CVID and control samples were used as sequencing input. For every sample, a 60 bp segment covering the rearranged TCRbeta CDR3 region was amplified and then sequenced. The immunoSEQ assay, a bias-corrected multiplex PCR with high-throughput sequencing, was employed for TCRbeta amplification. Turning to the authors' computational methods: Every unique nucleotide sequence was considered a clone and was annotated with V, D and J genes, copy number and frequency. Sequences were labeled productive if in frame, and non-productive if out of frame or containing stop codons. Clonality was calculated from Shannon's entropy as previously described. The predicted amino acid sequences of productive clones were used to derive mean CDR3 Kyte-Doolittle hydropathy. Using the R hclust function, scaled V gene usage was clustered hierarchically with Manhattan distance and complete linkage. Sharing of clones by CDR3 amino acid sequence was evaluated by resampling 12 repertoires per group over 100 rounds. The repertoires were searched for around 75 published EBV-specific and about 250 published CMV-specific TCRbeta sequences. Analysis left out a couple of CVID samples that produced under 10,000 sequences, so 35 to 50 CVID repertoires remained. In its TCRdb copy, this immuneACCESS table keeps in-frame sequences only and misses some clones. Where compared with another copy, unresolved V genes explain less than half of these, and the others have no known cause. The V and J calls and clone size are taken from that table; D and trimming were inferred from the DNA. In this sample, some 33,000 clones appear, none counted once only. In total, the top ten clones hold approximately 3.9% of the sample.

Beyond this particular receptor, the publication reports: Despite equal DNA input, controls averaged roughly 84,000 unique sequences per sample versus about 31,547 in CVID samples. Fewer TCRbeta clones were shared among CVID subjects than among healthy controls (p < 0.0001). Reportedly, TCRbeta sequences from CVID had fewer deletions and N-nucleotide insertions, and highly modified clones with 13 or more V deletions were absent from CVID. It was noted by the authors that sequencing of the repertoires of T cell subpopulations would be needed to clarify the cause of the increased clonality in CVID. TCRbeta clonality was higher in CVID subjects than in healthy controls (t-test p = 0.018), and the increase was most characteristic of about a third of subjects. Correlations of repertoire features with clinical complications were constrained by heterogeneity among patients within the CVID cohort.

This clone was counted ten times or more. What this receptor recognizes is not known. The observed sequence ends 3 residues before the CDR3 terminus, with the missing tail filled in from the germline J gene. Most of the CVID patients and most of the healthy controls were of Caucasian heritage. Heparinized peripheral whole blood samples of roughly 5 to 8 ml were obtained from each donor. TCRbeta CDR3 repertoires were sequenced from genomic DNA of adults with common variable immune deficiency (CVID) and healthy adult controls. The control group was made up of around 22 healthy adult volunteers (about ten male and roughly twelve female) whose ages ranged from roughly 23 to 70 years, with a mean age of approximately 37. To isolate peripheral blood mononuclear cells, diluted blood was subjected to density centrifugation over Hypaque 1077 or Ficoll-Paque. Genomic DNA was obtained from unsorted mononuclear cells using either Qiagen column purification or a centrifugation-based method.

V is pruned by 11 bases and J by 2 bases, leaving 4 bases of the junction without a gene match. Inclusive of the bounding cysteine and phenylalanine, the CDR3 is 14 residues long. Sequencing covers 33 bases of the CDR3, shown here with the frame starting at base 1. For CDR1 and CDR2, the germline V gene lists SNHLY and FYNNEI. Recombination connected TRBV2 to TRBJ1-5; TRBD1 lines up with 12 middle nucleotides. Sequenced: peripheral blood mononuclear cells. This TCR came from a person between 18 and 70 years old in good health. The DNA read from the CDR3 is TGTGCCTGCGGGACAGGGGGCGGCAATCAGCCC. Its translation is CACGTGGGNQP. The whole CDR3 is CACGTGGGNQPQHF.